Listed below are T cell receptor beta chains from one sample, sequenced in a study of regulatory T cells in long-lasting Graves disease. TCRdb re-derived calls from the multiplex PCR reads in MiXCR, one entry per CDR3 protein. The sample holds a few hundred thousand distinct CDR3 sequences, approximately 23% seen once. The material sequenced was peripheral blood mononuclear cells (PBMCs), taken when the disease was refractory, from a patient treated with antithyroid drugs. These receptors all stem from a middle-aged woman with Graves disease. Both conserved end residues are part of each CDR3. The D gene is left open where the match is weak. Only part of the rows carry a size: once, few, many, or a class if the clone is expanded.

d_call: TRBD2
clone_size: .
j_call: TRBJ2-4
v_call: TRBV20-1
cdr3_aa: CSARREGGIQYF
cdr3_nt: TGCAGTGCTAGGCGGGAGGGTGGCATTCAGTACTTC

d_call: .
clone_size: few
j_call: TRBJ2-1
v_call: TRBV28
cdr3_aa: CASIPRREYNEQFF
cdr3_nt: TGTGCCAGCATACCCCGAAGAGAGTACAATGAGCAGTTCTTC

d_call: .
clone_size: many
j_call: TRBJ1-3
v_call: TRBV28
cdr3_aa: CASSTVPSGNTIYF
cdr3_nt: TGTGCCAGCAGTACAGTCCCCTCTGGAAACACCATATATTTT

d_call: TRBD1
clone_size: .
j_call: TRBJ2-7
v_call: TRBV7-8
cdr3_aa: CASSFASGQGGHEQYF
cdr3_nt: TGTGCCAGCAGCTTTGCCTCGGGACAGGGGGGACACGAGCAGTACTTC

d_call: .
clone_size: few
j_call: TRBJ2-3
v_call: TRBV6-2/TRBV6-3
cdr3_aa: CASSGQTGGRNF
cdr3_nt: TGTGCCAGCAGTGGACAGACAGGAGGACGCAATTTT

d_call: .
clone_size: many
j_call: TRBJ1-1
v_call: TRBV28
cdr3_aa: CASSPLSVGGTEAFF
cdr3_nt: TGTGCCAGCAGCCCCCTCTCAGTAGGGGGCACTGAAGCTTTCTTT

d_call: .
clone_size: .
j_call: TRBJ1-3
v_call: TRBV7-9
cdr3_aa: CASSLASSSGNTIYF
cdr3_nt: TGTGCCAGCAGCTTAGCTTCCAGTTCTGGAAACACCATATATTTT

d_call: .
clone_size: few
j_call: TRBJ1-4
v_call: TRBV29-1
cdr3_aa: CSVAGPRTNEKLFF
cdr3_nt: TGCAGCGTAGCAGGGCCGAGGACTAATGAAAAACTGTTTTTT

d_call: .
clone_size: .
j_call: TRBJ1-2
v_call: TRBV5-1
cdr3_aa: CASSLGVLANYGYTF
cdr3_nt: TGCGCCAGCAGCTTGGGAGTCCTAGCTAACTATGGCTACACCTTC

d_call: .
clone_size: few
j_call: TRBJ1-2
v_call: TRBV18
cdr3_aa: CASSPGLDGGYTF
cdr3_nt: TGTGCCAGCTCACCGGGATTAGACGGTGGCTACACCTTC

d_call: TRBD2
clone_size: many
j_call: TRBJ2-5
v_call: TRBV28
cdr3_aa: CASRIAGGPTETQYF
cdr3_nt: TGTGCCAGCAGGATAGCGGGAGGGCCTACAGAGACCCAGTACTTC

d_call: .
clone_size: .
j_call: TRBJ2-5
v_call: TRBV20-1
cdr3_aa: CSASYRGETQYF
cdr3_nt: TGCAGTGCTAGCTACCGGGGGGAGACCCAGTACTTC

d_call: .
clone_size: .
j_call: TRBJ1-1
v_call: TRBV11-2
cdr3_aa: CASSPASGQNTFF
cdr3_nt: TGTGCCAGCAGCCCGGCTTCCGGACAAAATACTTTCTTT

d_call: TRBD1
clone_size: few
j_call: TRBJ1-3
v_call: TRBV6-9
cdr3_aa: CASSYGQGARSGNTIYF
cdr3_nt: TGTGCCAGCAGTTACGGGCAGGGGGCCCGCTCTGGAAACACCATATATTTT

d_call: .
clone_size: many
j_call: TRBJ2-2
v_call: TRBV20-1
cdr3_aa: CSAFGTQNTGELFF
cdr3_nt: TGCAGTGCATTCGGGACCCAGAACACCGGGGAGCTGTTTTTT

d_call: TRBD2
clone_size: .
j_call: TRBJ2-1
v_call: TRBV28
cdr3_aa: CASSLSTSGYNEQFF
cdr3_nt: TGTGCCAGCAGTTTATCGACTAGCGGGTACAATGAGCAGTTCTTC

d_call: TRBD1
clone_size: .
j_call: TRBJ1-2
v_call: TRBV27
cdr3_aa: CASSPLGTGVTYGYTF
cdr3_nt: TGTGCCAGCAGTCCCCTTGGGACAGGGGTAACCTATGGCTACACCTTC

d_call: TRBD2
clone_size: few
j_call: TRBJ2-7
v_call: TRBV29-1
cdr3_aa: CSVEALGTSGRTQYF
cdr3_nt: TGCAGCGTTGAGGCTCTCGGGACTAGCGGGAGGACGCAGTACTTC

d_call: TRBD1
clone_size: .
j_call: TRBJ2-7
v_call: TRBV5-1
cdr3_aa: CASSYRTGRAYEQYF
cdr3_nt: TGCGCCAGCAGCTATAGGACAGGGCGGGCTTACGAGCAGTACTTC

d_call: .
clone_size: many
j_call: TRBJ1-1
v_call: TRBV19
cdr3_aa: CASRTENQGMDTEAFF
cdr3_nt: TGTGCCAGTAGGACCGAAAACCAGGGTATGGACACTGAAGCTTTCTTT

d_call: TRBD2
clone_size: once
j_call: TRBJ2-3
v_call: TRBV2
cdr3_aa: CASSLRTSSGIPTDTQYF
cdr3_nt: TGTGCCAGCAGTTTACGTACGTCTAGCGGTATCCCCACAGATACGCAGTATTTT

d_call: TRBD2
clone_size: many
j_call: TRBJ2-5
v_call: TRBV6-1
cdr3_aa: CASSKLAGVLETQYF
cdr3_nt: TGTGCCAGCAGTAAACTAGCGGGAGTACTGGAGACCCAGTACTTC